The sequence of this TCR beta chain was determined in a study of cytomegalovirus exposure and HLA in healthy donors. Across the study: When 350 to 400 donors were genotyped, just over 80% of them were found to fall in the Caucasian-associated ancestry cluster. General study results and limits: A later analysis by the authors found several of the most significant clusters apparently linked to common viral pathogens.

While unrecorded immune exposures were likely, the donors were nominally healthy when sampled. A single count supports this clone. Its matching antigen is unknown. This CDR3 is 14 amino acids long. This PCR relied on a set of 60 Vbeta primers and 13 Jbeta primers. The table came from immunoSEQ multiplex PCR; TCRdb's copy has only in-frame clones and leaves some out. Here the sample spans 140,000 to 150,000 clones, about 80% being singletons. This clonotype was obtained from a woman aged 18-29 years in good health and CMV-seropositive. The sample consisted of PBMCs. The chain combines TRBV21-1 with TRBJ1-4; the table's D call TRBD1 went unverified against the DNA. TRBV21-1 is listed as a pseudogene. CDR3 nucleotides: TGTGCCAGCAGCAAAGAAGACAGAATTGAAAAACTGTTTTTT. Its protein product is CASSKEDRIEKLFF.